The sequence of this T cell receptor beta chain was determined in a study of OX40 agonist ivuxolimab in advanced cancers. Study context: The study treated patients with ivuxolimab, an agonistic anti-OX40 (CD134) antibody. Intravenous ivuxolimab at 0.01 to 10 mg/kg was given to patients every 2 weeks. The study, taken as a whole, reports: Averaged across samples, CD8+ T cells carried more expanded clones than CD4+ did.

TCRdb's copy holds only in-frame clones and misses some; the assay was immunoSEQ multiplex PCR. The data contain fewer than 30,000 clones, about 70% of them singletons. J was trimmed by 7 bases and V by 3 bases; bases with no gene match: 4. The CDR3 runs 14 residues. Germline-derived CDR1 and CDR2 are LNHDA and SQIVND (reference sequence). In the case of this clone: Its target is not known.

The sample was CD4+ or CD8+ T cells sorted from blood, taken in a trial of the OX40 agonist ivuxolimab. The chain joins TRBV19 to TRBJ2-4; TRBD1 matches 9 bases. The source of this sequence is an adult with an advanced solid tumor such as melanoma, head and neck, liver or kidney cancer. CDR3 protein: CASSMGQGPNIQYF. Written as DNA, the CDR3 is TGTGCCAGTAGTATGGGACAGGGCCCCAACATTCAGTACTTC.